This TCR beta chain was observed in a study of T cells in Graves' hyperthyroidism and ophthalmopathy. This clonotype was observed a handful of times. Template material for amplifying TCR beta CDR3 regions consisted of RNA transcripts. TCR CDR3 regions were first amplified by RT-PCR with HTBI primers. MiXCR, run by TCRdb on the multiplex PCR reads, gives a single entry per CDR3 protein. The top ten hold 35% to 45% of the sample, which has a few hundred thousand distinct CDR3 sequences, around a sixth seen once. This receptor was taken from a man aged 18 to 29 with Graves' ophthalmopathy. The sequenced material came from blood.

CDR3 nucleotide sequence: TGTGCCATCCGGGCTCAGGGTAACCCCTACGAGCAGTACTTC. This translates into CAIRAQGNPYEQYF. The chain joins TRBV6-1 to TRBJ2-7; D is possibly TRBD1 (5 bases). The CDR3 spans 14 residues. V was cut by 10 bases and J by 2 bases, with 18 bases left in between. Germline CDR1 MNHNS, CDR2 SASEGT.